This is a list of T cell receptor beta chains from one sample in a study of cytomegalovirus exposure and HLA in healthy donors. Profiling relied on immunoSEQ multiplex PCR, and the TCRdb table lists in-frame clones only, not all of them. The sample lists 150,000 to 200,000 clones; approximately 71% were seen once. The specimen sequenced was PBMCs. The receptors here all came from a girl between 5 and 17 years old in good health and CMV-seronegative. Each CDR3 is given with its conserved first and last residue. The order of the fields is D gene, CDR3 length, clone size, V gene, J gene, CDR3 DNA, CDR3 protein. The D gene is left open where the match is weak. Clone sizes are given selectively: once, few, many, or a class where the clone is expanded.

.,15,few,TRBV9,TRBJ1-2,TGTGCCAGCAGCGCCCGGGGATGCTGTGACTATGGCTACACCTTC,CASSARGCCDYGYTF
TRBD1,14,.,TRBV19,TRBJ1-2,TGTGCCAGTAGTATTCAGACAGGGAATGGCGGCTACACCTTC,CASSIQTGNGGYTF
TRBD1,16,.,TRBV5-1,TRBJ1-1,TGCGCCAGCAGCCCGGGGACAGGGAGGGGAAACACTGAAGCTTTCTTT,CASSPGTGRGNTEAFF
.,14,.,TRBV14,TRBJ2-5,TGTGCCAGCAGCCAGCTGGCTGATCAAGAGACCCAGTACTTC,CASSQLADQETQYF
TRBD1,13,.,TRBV9,TRBJ1-2,TGTGCCAGCAGCCCGGGACAGGATCGTTTCTACACCTTC,CASSPGQDRFYTF
TRBD2,15,.,TRBV6-5,TRBJ2-1,TGTGCCAGCAGCCCGGGGACTAGCGGTTACAATGAGCAGTTCTTC,CASSPGTSGYNEQFF
.,12,.,TRBV15,TRBJ2-7,TGTGCCACCAGTCCTGGCGGGAACGAGCAGTACTTC,CATSPGGNEQYF
.,17,few,TRBV5-1,TRBJ2-2,TGCGCCAGCAGCCTAGGCCCTGCGGCCGTGAACACCGGGGAGCTGTTTTTT,CASSLGPAAVNTGELFF
TRBD1,14,.,TRBV6-5,TRBJ2-7,TGTGCCAGCAGCGTCCAGAGGGGGCGCGACGAGCAGTACTTC,CASSVQRGRDEQYF
.,14,.,TRBV5-1,TRBJ2-2,TGCGCCAGCAGCTTCTCAGGCAACACCGGGGAGCTGTTTTTT,CASSFSGNTGELFF
.,16,once,TRBV19,TRBJ1-5,TGTGCCAGTAGTATCGGGGGGGGGCATAACAATCAGCCCCAGCATTTT,CASSIGGGHNNQPQHF
TRBD1,14,.,TRBV5-1,TRBJ1-4,TGCGCCAGCAGTTTCGGGACAGGGGGTGAAAAACTGTTTTTT,CASSFGTGGEKLFF
.,13,few,TRBV6-1,TRBJ1-2,TGTGCCAGCCGAATGGGGGGGATAGGGGGCTACACCTTC,CASRMGGIGGYTF